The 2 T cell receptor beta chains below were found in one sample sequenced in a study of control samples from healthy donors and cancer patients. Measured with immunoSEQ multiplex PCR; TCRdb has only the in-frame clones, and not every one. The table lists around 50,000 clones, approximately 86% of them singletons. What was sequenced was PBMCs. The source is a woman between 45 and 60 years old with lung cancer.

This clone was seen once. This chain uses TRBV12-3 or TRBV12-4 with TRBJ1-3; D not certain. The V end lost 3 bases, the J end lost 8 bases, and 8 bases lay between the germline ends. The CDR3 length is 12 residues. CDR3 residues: CASSLRVHTIYF. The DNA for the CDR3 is TGTGCCAGCAGTTTGAGGGTTCACACCATATATTTT.

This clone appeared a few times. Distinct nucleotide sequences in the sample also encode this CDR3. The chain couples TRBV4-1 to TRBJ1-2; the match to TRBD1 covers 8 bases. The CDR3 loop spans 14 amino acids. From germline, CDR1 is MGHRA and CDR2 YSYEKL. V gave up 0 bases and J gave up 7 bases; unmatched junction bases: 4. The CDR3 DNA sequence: TGCGCCAGCAGCCAAGAGGGACAGGTCCTTGGCTACACCTTC. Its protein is CASSQEGQVLGYTF.